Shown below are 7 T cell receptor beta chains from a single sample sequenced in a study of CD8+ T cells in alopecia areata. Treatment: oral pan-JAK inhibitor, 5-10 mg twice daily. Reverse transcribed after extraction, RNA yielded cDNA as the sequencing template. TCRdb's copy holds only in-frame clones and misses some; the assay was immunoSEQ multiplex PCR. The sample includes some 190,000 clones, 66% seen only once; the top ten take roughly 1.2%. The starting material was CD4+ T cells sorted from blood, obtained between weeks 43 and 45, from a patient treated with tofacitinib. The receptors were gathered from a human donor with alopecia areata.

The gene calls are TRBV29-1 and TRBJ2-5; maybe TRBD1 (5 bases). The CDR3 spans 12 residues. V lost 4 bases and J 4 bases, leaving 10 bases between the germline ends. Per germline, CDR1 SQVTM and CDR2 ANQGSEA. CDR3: CSVARGLETQYF. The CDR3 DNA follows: TGCAGCGTTGCTAGGGGTCTAGAGACCCAGTACTTC.

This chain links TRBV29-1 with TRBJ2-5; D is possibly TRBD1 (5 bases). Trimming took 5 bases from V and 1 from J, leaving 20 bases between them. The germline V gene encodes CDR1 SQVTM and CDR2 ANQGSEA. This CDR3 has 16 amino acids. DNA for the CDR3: TGCAGCGTTATTCTCTTTGGGCAGGGCATCCAAGAGACCCAGTACTTC. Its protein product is CSVILFGQGIQETQYF.

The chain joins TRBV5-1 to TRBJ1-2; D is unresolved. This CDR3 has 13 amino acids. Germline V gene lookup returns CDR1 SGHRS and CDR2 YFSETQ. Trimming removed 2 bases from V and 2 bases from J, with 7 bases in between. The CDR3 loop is CASSFSENYGYTF. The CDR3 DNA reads TGCGCCAGCAGCTTTTCGGAAAACTATGGCTACACCTTC.

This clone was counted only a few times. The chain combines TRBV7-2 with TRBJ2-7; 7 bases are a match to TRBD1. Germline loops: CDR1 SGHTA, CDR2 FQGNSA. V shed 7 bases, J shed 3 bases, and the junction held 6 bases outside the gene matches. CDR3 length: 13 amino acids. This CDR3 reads CASTPGQFYEQYF. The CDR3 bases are TGTGCCAGCACCCCGGGACAGTTCTACGAGCAGTACTTC.

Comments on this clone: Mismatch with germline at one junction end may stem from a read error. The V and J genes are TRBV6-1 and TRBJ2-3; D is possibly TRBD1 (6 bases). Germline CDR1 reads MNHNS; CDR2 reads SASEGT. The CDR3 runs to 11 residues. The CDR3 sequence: CASTHGGQRDF. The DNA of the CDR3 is TGTGCCAGCACGCATGGAGGACAGAGGGATTTT.

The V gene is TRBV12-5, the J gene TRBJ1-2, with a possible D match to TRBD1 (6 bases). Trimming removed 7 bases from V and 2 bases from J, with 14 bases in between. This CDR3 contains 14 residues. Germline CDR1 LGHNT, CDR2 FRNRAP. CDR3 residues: CASAGQQGNYGYTF. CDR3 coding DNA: TGTGCTAGTGCCGGACAACAGGGAAACTATGGCTACACCTTC.

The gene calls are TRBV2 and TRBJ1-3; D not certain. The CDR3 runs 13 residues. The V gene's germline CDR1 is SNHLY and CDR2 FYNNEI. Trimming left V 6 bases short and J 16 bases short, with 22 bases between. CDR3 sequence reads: CASRTKEGGLAYF. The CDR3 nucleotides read TGTGCCAGCAGAACCAAGGAGGGCGGTCTTGCGTATTTT.